This T cell receptor beta chain stems from a study of graft-versus-host responses after intestinal transplantation (dated by TCRdb to the early 2020s). Study-wide context: Recipients received multivisceral, liver-intestinal, or isolated intestinal transplants. Samples from a few later patients were sequenced in-house on an Illumina MiSeq with MiXCR processing rather than by the commercial service. After intestinal transplantation, graft-versus-host and host-versus-graft alloreactive T cell clones in the graft, circulation and bone marrow were tracked using bulk TCR-beta CDR3 sequencing. The cohort enrolled under 30 intestinal transplant recipients, one of whom was a retransplant, and a few patients without pretransplant specimens were excluded. A peak of at least 4% donor T cells among recipient peripheral blood mononuclear cells was the definition used for donor T cell macrochimerism. Every recipient was given anti-thymocyte globulin induction, followed by 2 to 3 years of maintenance tacrolimus and steroids. To identify alloreactive clones, pre-transplant mixed lymphocyte reaction products were sequenced and then compared with unstimulated pre-transplant donor and recipient T cells.

Taken with the paper, the label for time point translates to: cells obtained before transplantation from donor or recipient. CD3+CD4+ and CD3+CD8+ populations were FACS-sorted from unstimulated pre-transplant donor and recipient cells taken from spleen or lymph nodes. Worth noting for this clone: Its recognized antigen is unknown. No base qualities exist here, and no much larger clone lies one base off it.

The full study reports these points: Early after transplant, peak levels of circulating GvH clones were associated with declines in HvG clones. In patients with donor T cell macrochimerism, the allografts had high GvH to HvG T cell clonal ratios. GvH clones were detected in recipient bone marrow, and some appeared earlier in ileal mucosa or blood, consistent with an intestinal mucosal origin. The conclusions were limited by the relatively low number and heterogeneity of the intestinal transplant patients.

The germline V gene specifies SGHTS as CDR1 and YDEGEE as CDR2. Trimming at the junction amounts to 0 bases on V and 3 bases on J, and the germline ends lie 10 bases apart. The CDR3 starts with the cysteine, ends with the phenylalanine, and has 15 residues. The CDR3 DNA has 45 bases and is translated from base 1. To prepare the library, the immunoSEQ multiplex PCR assay was applied. For most patients, genomic DNA was isolated with the Qiagen DNeasy Blood and Tissue Kit and sent frozen to Adaptive Biotechnologies for TCR sequencing. For most patients, high-throughput TCR-beta CDR3 sequencing of genomic DNA was performed by Adaptive Biotechnologies. Concerning the study's data processing: TCR sequencing data for some 17 patients were retrieved from Adaptive's ImmunoSEQ software; three other patients were processed with MiXCR and VDJtools. CD4 versus CD8 sorting errors were corrected by removing sequences found in both subsets at a frequency ratio below 5:1. CDR3 nucleotide sequences shared by donor and recipient were removed because the origin of these sequences could not be assigned. To be classed as alloreactive, a clone needed at least 2-fold expansion over unstimulated cells and a minimum CFSE-low frequency of 0.002% (template counts) or 0.001% (read counts). Clones were considered mappable if detected in sequenced pre-transplant spleen, lymph node, or MLR CFSE-low populations of the donor or recipient. The cumulative frequency of alloreactive clones was calculated as a percentage of all sequences, weighted by copy number. TCRdb mirrors the immuneACCESS table, restricted to in-frame sequences. Some clones are absent from its copies; in checked studies, under half trace to an unresolved V gene, and the reason for the others is unknown. That table supplies the V and J calls and clone size; D and trimming were determined from the DNA. A total of some 85,000 clones appear in this sample, around 93% of them only once. The top ten clonotypes cover around 0.38% of the sample.

The specimen comprised unstimulated CD8+ T cells sorted from spleen or lymph node cells, sampled before transplant. The V and J genes are TRBV5-8 and TRBJ2-1; too little of a D gene remains to name it. This receptor was identified in a human donor who was the organ donor for an intestinal transplant. The CDR3 region: CASSLAGTGYNEQFF. Here is the DNA: TGTGCCAGCAGCTTGGCCGGTACGGGCTACAATGAGCAGTTCTTC. Beyond the CDR3, the reference TRBV5-8 and TRBJ2-1 genes provide the residues; the full variable domain reads: EAGVTQSPTHLIKTRGQQATLRCSPISGHTSVYWYQQALGLGLQFLLWYDEGEERNRGNFPPRFSGRQFPNYSSELNVNALELEDSALYLCASSLAGTGYNEQFFGPGTRLTVL.